The entry that follows covers one T cell receptor beta chain sequence. As yet, its antigen is unknown. The sample belongs to a study of cytomegalovirus exposure and HLA in healthy donors. Study-wide results and caveats: There were reportedly fewer N-insertions in an Asian-associated ancestry cluster than the roughly 680-donor mean, in a later analysis. It has been reported that TCR beta sequences accurately predicted the HLA-A and HLA-B alleles of most subjects. An analysis that came later showed most CMV-associated TCR beta chains appearing HLA-restricted.

PCR used 60 Vbeta primers and 13 Jbeta primers. Clones were sequenced by immunoSEQ multiplex PCR, and TCRdb holds only the in-frame ones, with some missing. The data show about 150,000 clones, 55% to 70% seen once. Sequenced input: PBMCs. The TCR sequence derives from a woman in her thirties in good health and CMV-seropositive.

The CDR3 loop is CSCPSLRGFTDTQYF. The CDR3 DNA follows: TGCAGCTGTCCGAGTTTGCGGGGGTTCACAGATACGCAGTATTTT. This sequence joins TRBV29-1 and TRBJ2-3; 7 nucleotides line up with TRBD2. The J segment lost 2 bases and the V segment lost 8 bases, leaving 13 bases of the junction unmatched. Germline V gene sequence: CDR1 SQVTM, CDR2 ANQGSEA. This CDR3 region has 15 residues.